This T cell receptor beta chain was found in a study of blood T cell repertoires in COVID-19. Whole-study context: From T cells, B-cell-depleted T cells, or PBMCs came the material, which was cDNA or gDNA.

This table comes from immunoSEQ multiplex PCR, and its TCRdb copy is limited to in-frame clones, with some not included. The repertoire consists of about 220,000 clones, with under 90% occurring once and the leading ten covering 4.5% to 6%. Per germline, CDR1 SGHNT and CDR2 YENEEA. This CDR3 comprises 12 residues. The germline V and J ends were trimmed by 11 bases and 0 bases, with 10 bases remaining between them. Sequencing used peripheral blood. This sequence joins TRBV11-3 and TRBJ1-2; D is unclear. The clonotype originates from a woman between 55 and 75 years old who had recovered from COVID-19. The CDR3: CAGRGANYGYTF. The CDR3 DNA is TGTGCCGGGCGCGGGGCTAACTATGGCTACACCTTC. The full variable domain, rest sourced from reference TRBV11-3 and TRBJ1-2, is EAGVVQSPRYKIIEKKQPVAFWCNPISGHNTLYWYLQNLGQGPELLIRYENEEAVDDSQLPKDRFSAERLKGVDSTLKIQPAELGDSAVYLCAGRGANYGYTFGSGTRLTVV.